A few counts support the clone carrying this T cell receptor (beta chain). TCRdb keeps only in-frame clones here, not all; method: immunoSEQ multiplex PCR. Among around 84,000 clones listed, nearly 90% were seen once. These data belong to a study of T cell responses to AZD1222 COVID-19 vaccine. The receptor comes from an adult in good health. Sequenced material: peripheral blood, taken on day 0 of AZD1222 vaccination.

The CDR3 coding sequence is TGTGCCAGCTCGGGGGAGAACACTGAAGCTTTCTTT. It specifies CASSGENTEAFF. The chain links TRBV18 to TRBJ1-1, with D possibly matching TRBD1 (5 bases). Germline lookup yields CDR1 KGHSH and CDR2 LQKENI. The CDR3 runs to 12 residues. V lost 6 bases and J 1 base, leaving 6 bases between the germline ends.